This is a list of T cell receptor beta chains from one sample in a study of metastatic and nonmetastatic thyroid tumors. TCRdb re-called clones via MiXCR from the PCR reads. The data show some 37,000 clones, roughly 20% seen once. What was sequenced was blood. The receptor source for this set is a female donor with papillary thyroid cancer or a benign thyroid nodule (not recorded which). Some clones in this sample may be carry-over from other donors' samples. The conserved cysteine and the conserved F or W are not part of the CDR3 here.

cdr3_aa: SARDPPSTPNYGYT
v_call: TRBV20-1
j_call: TRBJ1-2

cdr3_aa: ASSFPTGEDSPLH
v_call: TRBV11-2
j_call: TRBJ1-6

cdr3_aa: ASSQAADYEQY
v_call: TRBV3-1
j_call: TRBJ2-7

cdr3_aa: ATSDAFGVTSGADVLT
v_call: TRBV24-1
j_call: TRBJ2-6

cdr3_aa: ASSGGRVSNTEAF
v_call: TRBV2
j_call: TRBJ1-1

cdr3_aa: ASCEFPCYEQY
v_call: TRBV12-5
j_call: TRBJ2-7

cdr3_aa: ASRPDLAAAEAF
v_call: TRBV12-3/TRBV12-4
j_call: TRBJ1-1

cdr3_aa: GAAPTGGPDTQY
v_call: TRBV6-1
j_call: TRBJ2-3

cdr3_aa: ASSLQQGNEKLF
v_call: TRBV5-1
j_call: TRBJ1-4

cdr3_aa: ASSLIAGGTEGTGELF
v_call: TRBV5-1
j_call: TRBJ2-2

cdr3_aa: SAREDTSSLAAQF
v_call: TRBV20-1
j_call: TRBJ2-1

cdr3_aa: STREWLVSNQPQH
v_call: TRBV19
j_call: TRBJ1-5

cdr3_aa: ASGDRTGGNTIY
v_call: TRBV2
j_call: TRBJ1-3

cdr3_aa: ASKGLEGEY
v_call: TRBV2
j_call: TRBJ2-3

cdr3_aa: SARCIEISYEQY
v_call: TRBV20-1
j_call: TRBJ2-7

cdr3_aa: ASSRDPGLAYEQY
v_call: TRBV12-3/TRBV12-4
j_call: TRBJ2-7

cdr3_aa: ASSPHAPGGSGNTIY
v_call: TRBV18
j_call: TRBJ1-3

cdr3_aa: ASSLDLRGEAGGADTQY
v_call: TRBV11-2
j_call: TRBJ2-3

cdr3_aa: ASRSVDTQY
v_call: TRBV7-9
j_call: TRBJ2-3

cdr3_aa: SAIQPRILSTGDYGYT
v_call: TRBV20-1
j_call: TRBJ1-2